One and the same sample provided the 6 T cell receptor beta chains below, sequenced in a study of CD8+ T cells in alopecia areata. Extracted from the samples, RNA was reverse transcribed into cDNA to serve as the sequencing template. Only in-frame clones appear in the TCRdb table, and some are missing; sequencing was by immunoSEQ multiplex PCR. The sample records tens of thousands of clones, approximately 61% being singletons. This sample comprised CD8+ T cells sorted from blood, obtained at week 0. Every receptor here comes from a human donor with alopecia areata.

The chain combines TRBV7-2 with TRBJ1-3; no definite D call. The length of the CDR3 is 15 residues. Germline assignment: CDR1 SGHTA and CDR2 FQGNSA. V shed 1 base and J shed 3 bases, with 10 bases lying between them. CDR3 region: CASSLGEGFGNTIYF. CDR3 in DNA: TGTGCCAGCAGCTTAGGAGAAGGGTTTGGAAACACCATATATTTT.

This clone has just one count. The chain joins TRBV5-6 to TRBJ2-3; D call uncertain. The germline V and J ends were trimmed by 2 bases and 2 bases, with 12 bases remaining between them. CDR1 is SGHDT and CDR2 is YYEEEE in the germline V gene. The CDR3 totals 15 residues. The CDR3 sequence is CASSFSTRLTDTQYF. DNA of the CDR3: TGTGCCAGCAGCTTCTCAACACGGCTCACAGATACGCAGTATTTT.

The chain uses TRBV30 and TRBJ2-1; D assignment may be TRBD1 or TRBD2 (6 bases each). V gave up 5 bases and J gave up 15 bases, with 20 bases separating them. The CDR3 length is 12 residues. CDR1 and CDR2 from the germline V gene are GTSNPN and SVGIG (reference sequence). Written as DNA, the CDR3 is TGTGCCTGGGGTGAGGGGGGAGCTGGGCCGTTCTTC. It is translated as CAWGEGGAGPFF.

V is TRBV27 and J is TRBJ2-1, with 15 bases matching TRBD2. The CDR3 has 15 residues. V lost 7 bases and J lost 6; bases outside the gene matches: 4. Germline values: CDR1 MNHEY, CDR2 SMNVEV (reference sequence). The CDR3, as DNA: TGTGCCAGCACCCTGGGACTAGCGGGGGGCAATGAGCAGTTCTTC. It codes for CASTLGLAGGNEQFF.

Only a few counts were recorded for this clone. V gene TRBV5-1 combines with J gene TRBJ2-7; 9 nucleotides line up with TRBD1. Germline V gene lookup returns CDR1 SGHRS and CDR2 YFSETQ. The CDR3 is 15 residues long. V gave up 6 bases and J gave up 2 bases; unmatched junction bases: 9. The chain's CDR3 is CASTPPGQGTYEQYF. CDR3 in DNA: TGCGCCAGCACCCCACCGGGACAGGGAACCTACGAGCAGTACTTC.

This clone has only one observation. The chain carries TRBV30 and TRBJ2-1, with D hard to call. Germline CDR1 is GTSNPN and CDR2 is SVGIG (reference sequence). V lost 4 bases to trimming and J lost 4 bases, with 11 bases between them. CDR3 length: 13 amino acids. CDR3 in amino acids: CAWTLGFYNEQFF. The CDR3 coding sequence is TGTGCCTGGACGCTGGGATTTTACAATGAGCAGTTCTTC.